This T cell receptor beta chain derives from a study of T cell responses to AZD1222 COVID-19 vaccine. Produced via immunoSEQ multiplex PCR; TCRdb's table is partial and in-frame only. This table has about 100,000 clones, approximately 87% appearing once. V lost 3 bases and J lost 4, with 13 bases in between. This CDR3 region has 15 residues. CDR1 LNHDA and CDR2 SQIVND come from the germline V gene (reference sequence). The clonotype originates from an adult in good health. The sample consisted of peripheral blood, taken on day 0 of AZD1222 vaccination. The chain links TRBV19 to TRBJ2-1, with no clear D. CDR3 nucleotides: TGTGCCAGTAGTATGATCCAACGAGAATACAATGAGCAGTTCTTC. This translates into CASSMIQREYNEQFF.